These 29 T cell receptor beta chains share one sample of origin, sequenced in a study of technical replicates of blood from a few donors. Repertoires were generated with immunoSEQ multiplex PCR, while TCRdb's copy carries only in-frame clones and drops some. The table includes 79,000 or so clones, 85% to 95% detected once. Sequenced: T cells isolated from PBMCs. Source of these receptors: a human donor in good health.

The chain combines TRBV7-9 with TRBJ2-3, with D unclear. CDR3 length equals 12 residues. The germline V and J ends were trimmed by 5 bases and 2 bases, with 5 bases remaining between them. Germline V gives CDR1 SEHNR, CDR2 FQNEAQ (reference sequence). This CDR3 reads CASSQNTDTQYF. For the CDR3, the DNA is TGTGCCAGCAGCCAAAACACAGATACGCAGTATTTT.

The chain uses TRBV7-9 and TRBJ1-5; D ambiguous. V dropped 1 base and J dropped 4 bases, with 5 bases sitting between them. CDR3 size: 13 residues. The germline V gene encodes CDR1 SEHNR and CDR2 FQNEAQ (reference sequence). CDR3 DNA sequence: TGTGCCAGCAGCTTAGGCCTAAATCAGCCCCAGCATTTT. Its protein is CASSLGLNQPQHF.

The chain links TRBV9 to TRBJ2-7; 7 bases match TRBD2. V dropped 3 bases and J dropped 7; count of bases not matched to a gene: 7. The CDR3 covers 13 residues. CDR1 is SGDLS, CDR2 YYNGEE, per germline. The CDR3: CASSAGGGSEQYF. CDR3 nucleotide sequence: TGTGCCAGCAGCGCGGGGGGAGGGAGTGAGCAGTACTTC.

This rearrangement joins TRBV19 to TRBJ2-7; 7 positions match TRBD2. V was pared by 3 bases and J by 7 bases, with 9 bases of the junction left unmatched. Germline CDR1 reads LNHDA; CDR2 reads SQIVND (reference sequence). This CDR3 has 14 residues. CDR3 sequence reads: CASSIQVWEGEQYF. As DNA, the CDR3 is TGTGCCAGTAGTATCCAGGTTTGGGAGGGGGAGCAGTACTTC. Full variable domain (outside the CDR3, taken from reference TRBV19 and TRBJ2-7): DGGITQSPKYLFRKEGQNVTLSCEQNLNHDAMYWYRQDPGQGLRLIYYSQIVNDFQKGDIAEGYSVSREKKESFPLTVTSAQKNPTAFYLCASSIQVWEGEQYFGPGTRLTVT.

The rearrangement links TRBV19 to TRBJ1-5; D not resolved. Germline values: CDR1 LNHDA, CDR2 SQIVND (reference sequence). V was shortened by 3 bases and J by 0 bases, with 9 bases between the two germline ends. The CDR3 spans 15 residues. The CDR3 loop reads CASSITVYSNQPQHF. In DNA form, the CDR3 reads TGTGCCAGTAGTATTACAGTATATAGCAATCAGCCCCAGCATTTT. The complete variable domain, with remaining parts taken from reference TRBV19 and TRBJ1-5, reads DGGITQSPKYLFRKEGQNVTLSCEQNLNHDAMYWYRQDPGQGLRLIYYSQIVNDFQKGDIAEGYSVSREKKESFPLTVTSAQKNPTAFYLCASSITVYSNQPQHFGDGTRLSIL.

The chain recombines TRBV6-5 with TRBJ1-1; 7 bases are shared with TRBD1. The ends lost 6 bases at V and 2 bases at J; junction bases unmatched: 3. The CDR3 runs to 13 residues. Germline CDR1 reads MNHEY; CDR2 reads SVGAGI. CDR3 protein: CASSRQGNTEAFF. The CDR3 nucleotides read TGTGCCAGCAGCCGACAGGGAAACACTGAAGCTTTCTTT.

This chain joins TRBV7-9 and TRBJ1-1; TRBD1 agrees at 7 bases. The CDR3 spans 15 residues. Trimming took 5 bases from V and 7 from J; bases not matched to a gene: 13. Germline lookup yields CDR1 SEHNR and CDR2 FQNEAQ (reference sequence). CDR3: CASSILGTAGGEAFF. CDR3 DNA: TGTGCCAGCAGCATCCTCGGGACAGCCGGGGGTGAAGCTTTCTTT.

The chain joins TRBV7-6 to TRBJ2-1, with 7 bases lining up with TRBD2. J was trimmed by 4 bases and V by 5 bases; bases with no gene match: 11. The germline V gene has CDR1 SGHVS and CDR2 FNYEAQ. The CDR3 has 16 amino acids. For the CDR3, the DNA is TGTGCCAGCAGCATAATCGCGGGAGTAGGTTACAATGAGCAGTTCTTC. This sequence encodes CASSIIAGVGYNEQFF.

CDR3 protein: CASSVGLAPTSHEQFF. The DNA for the CDR3 is TGTGCCAGCAGCGTAGGACTAGCCCCTACATCACATGAGCAGTTCTTC. This rearrangement joins TRBV9 to TRBJ2-1; 7 nucleotides line up with TRBD2. The junction had 11 bases not matched to a gene; V was cut back by 0 bases and J by 8 bases. There are 16 residues in the CDR3. Germline V CDR1 and CDR2: SGDLS, YYNGEE.

The chain combines TRBV19 with TRBJ2-7; 10 nucleotides line up with TRBD1. Germline V gives CDR1 LNHDA, CDR2 SQIVND (reference sequence). Trimming cost V 3 bases and J 2 bases; bases outside gene matches: 7. The CDR3 contains 16 residues. CDR3 DNA: TGTGCCAGTAGTATCAGTGGTGGACAGGGGGCCTACGAGCAGTACTTC. Protein product: CASSISGGQGAYEQYF.

This clone was detected only once. The chain carries TRBV14 and TRBJ1-2; D is uncertain. Per the germline V gene, CDR1 is SGHDN and CDR2 is FVKESK. With 8 bases removed from V and 10 bases from J, the gap between germline ends came to 14 bases. The CDR3 loop spans 11 amino acids. The DNA for the CDR3 is TGTGCCAGCTCTGATTACAGTAACTACACCTTC. Translating gives CASSDYSNYTF.

The sample holds one count of this clone. The DNA of the CDR3 is TGTGCCAGCTCCCCGGGGTTAGGTTGGGAGCAGTACTTC. Protein product: CASSPGLGWEQYF. The chain is built from TRBV18 and TRBJ2-7; TRBD2 might be the D (5 bases). CDR3 size: 13 residues. Germline V gives CDR1 KGHSH, CDR2 LQKENI. V was trimmed by 6 bases and J by 7 bases, leaving 16 bases between them.

The chain combines TRBV5-1 with TRBJ2-7; D gene uncertain. CDR1 and CDR2 (germline): SGHRS, YFSETQ. V lost 0 bases, J lost 0 bases, and 7 bases lay in between. CDR3 size: 14 residues. CDR3 protein: CASSLDSFSYEQYF. As DNA, the CDR3 is TGCGCCAGCAGCTTGGATTCGTTCTCCTACGAGCAGTACTTC.

The chain joins TRBV5-5 to TRBJ1-1, with TRBD1 matching over 7 bases. CDR3 length: 17 amino acids. Trimming cost V 4 bases and J 1 base; bases outside gene matches: 13. From germline, CDR1 is SGHKS and CDR2 YYEKEE (reference sequence). DNA of the CDR3: TGTGCCAGCAGCCAACTCGGAAGGGGGCTTGGGAACACTGAAGCTTTCTTT. The encoded protein is CASSQLGRGLGNTEAFF.

This clone was counted between two and nine times. The V and J genes are TRBV29-1 and TRBJ1-1; 7 bases align to TRBD1. With V trimmed by 6 bases and J by 10 bases, 11 bases remained unmatched. The CDR3 covers 12 residues. From germline, CDR1 is SQVTM and CDR2 ANQGSEA. CDR3 in amino acids: CSVPGQSFGAFF. CDR3 DNA sequence: TGCAGCGTACCGGGACAGTCCTTCGGAGCTTTCTTT.

The sample holds one count of this clone. The V gene is TRBV12-5, the J gene TRBJ1-5, with D uncertain. This CDR3 has 18 amino acids. The ends were cut back, 4 bases at V and 0 bases at J, with 19 bases in the middle. Per the germline V gene, CDR1 is LGHNT and CDR2 is FRNRAP. The CDR3 sequence is CASGSALVGGYSNQPQHF. For the CDR3, the DNA is TGTGCTAGTGGTTCGGCTTTGGTCGGCGGGTATAGCAATCAGCCCCAGCATTTT.

The rearrangement uses TRBV19 and TRBJ2-2; 8 nucleotides align to TRBD2. The ends lost 0 bases at V and 4 bases at J; junction bases unmatched: 7. The CDR3 has 17 amino acids. Germline V lookup: CDR1 LNHDA, CDR2 SQIVND (reference sequence). This chain's CDR3 is CASSIEYGREVTGELFF. DNA for the CDR3: TGTGCCAGTAGTATAGAATACGGGCGGGAGGTCACCGGGGAGCTGTTTTTT.

This chain uses TRBV6-1 with TRBJ2-3, with unresolved D. In germline, CDR1 is MNHNS, CDR2 SASEGT. The CDR3 extends over 14 amino acids. Trimming cost V 7 bases and J 0 bases, with 11 bases left between them. Here the CDR3 DNA reads TGTGCCAGCAAGCAAATTTCTAGCACAGATACGCAGTATTTT. It translates to CASKQISSTDTQYF.

The rearrangement joins TRBV6-6 to TRBJ1-1; D remains ambiguous. The V and J ends lost 8 bases and 1 base respectively, with 11 bases between them. Germline CDR1 is MNHNY and CDR2 is SVGAGI (reference sequence). The CDR3 totals 13 residues. The CDR3 sequence: CASLGQGNTEAFF. The CDR3 DNA follows: TGTGCCAGCTTGGGCCAAGGGAACACTGAAGCTTTCTTT.

The rearrangement links TRBV23-1 to TRBJ1-1, with TRBD1 as a possible D gene (5 bases). TRBV23-1 carries the ORF label, with uncertain function. The CDR3 has 17 residues. V lost 0 bases and J 2 bases, leaving 16 bases between the germline ends. The CDR3 coding sequence is TGCGCCAGCAGTCAATCCGACAGACCCCTCAATAACACTGAAGCTTTCTTT. Its translation: CASSQSDRPLNNTEAFF.

The J gene is TRBJ1-1, the V gene TRBV5-1; 12 bases match TRBD1. Germline-derived CDR1 and CDR2 are SGHRS and YFSETQ. The CDR3 is 16 amino acids. V lost 4 bases and J lost 1; bases outside the gene matches: 5. The CDR3, as DNA: TGCGCCAGCAGCCCCGGGACAGGGGGCTGGAACACTGAAGCTTTCTTT. This translates into CASSPGTGGWNTEAFF.

The CDR3 region is CASSENRVTGGIGIQYF. CDR3 nucleotide sequence: TGTGCCAGCAGTGAAAATCGCGTTACAGGGGGGATTGGCATTCAGTACTTC. This chain links TRBV2 with TRBJ2-4; TRBD1 aligns across 8 bases. With 2 bases clipped from V and 9 bases from J, the junction kept 15 bases outside the gene matches. The CDR3 covers 17 residues. CDR1 SNHLY and CDR2 FYNNEI come from the germline V gene.

This clone was recorded only once. CDR3 nucleotides: TGCGCCAGCAGCCCGCGACTAGCGGAGGACAATGAGCAGTTCTTC. Protein sequence: CASSPRLAEDNEQFF. The V call is TRBV5-1, the J call TRBJ2-1; 9 nucleotides line up with TRBD2. This CDR3 is built from 15 residues. J lost 5 bases, V lost 4 bases, and 7 bases had no gene match. CDR1 is SGHRS and CDR2 is YFSETQ in the germline V gene. The entire variable domain, with the rest obtained from reference TRBV5-1 and TRBJ2-1, is as follows: KAGVTQTPRYLIKTRGQQVTLSCSPISGHRSVSWYQQTPGQGLQFLFEYFSETQRNKGNFPGRFSGRQFSNSRSEMNVSTLELGDSALYLCASSPRLAEDNEQFFGPGTRLTVL.

The gene calls are TRBV7-9 and TRBJ1-4; D might be TRBD1 (5 bases). Trimming left V 4 bases short and J 3 bases short, with 15 bases between. CDR3 length: 16 amino acids. CDR1 SEHNR and CDR2 FQNEAQ come from the germline V gene (reference sequence). CDR3 nucleotides: TGTGCCAGCAGCTCAGGGCCCCGGGGGGCTAATGAAAAACTGTTTTTT. It codes for CASSSGPRGANEKLFF.

The rearrangement links TRBV18 to TRBJ1-1, with D maybe TRBD1 (6 bases). Germline-derived CDR1 and CDR2 are KGHSH and LQKENI. The CDR3 runs 15 residues. With 4 bases removed from V and 13 bases from J, the gap between germline ends came to 25 bases. The CDR3 here is CASSLQADRGAIIFF. The CDR3 coding sequence is TGTGCCAGCTCACTCCAGGCCGATCGGGGGGCGATAATTTTCTTT.

The chain recombines TRBV5-8 with TRBJ1-1; D remains unclear. This CDR3 is built from 10 residues. Per germline, CDR1 SGHTS and CDR2 YDEGEE. Trimming cost V 7 bases and J 6 bases, with 7 bases left between them. The CDR3 region is CASFLAEAFF. CDR3 sequence (DNA): TGTGCCAGCTTCCTAGCTGAAGCTTTCTTT.

The chain is built from TRBV19 and TRBJ1-2; perhaps TRBD1 as D (6 bases). Trimming took 3 bases from V and 6 from J, leaving 11 bases between them. The CDR3 is 13 amino acids. Per germline, CDR1 LNHDA and CDR2 SQIVND (reference sequence). The CDR3 loop reads CASSITTGNGYTF. The CDR3 DNA follows: TGTGCCAGTAGTATTACAACAGGGAATGGCTACACCTTC.

This rearrangement joins TRBV5-1 to TRBJ2-1, with TRBD2 matching 13 bases. Germline-derived CDR1 and CDR2 are SGHRS and YFSETQ. This CDR3 has 15 amino acids. Unmatched junction bases numbered 5, after V lost 3 bases and J lost 8 bases. This chain's CDR3 is CASSWTSGSIYEQFF. The CDR3 DNA is TGCGCCAGCAGCTGGACTAGCGGGAGTATCTATGAGCAGTTCTTC.

V usage is TRBV5-1 and J usage is TRBJ1-3; 7 bases agree with TRBD1. The germline V gene has CDR1 SGHRS and CDR2 YFSETQ. This CDR3 has 17 residues. The trim removed 0 bases at V and 1 base at J, leaving 7 bases unmatched. DNA of the CDR3: TGCGCCAGCAGCTTGGCCCCCTCAGGGGGATCTGGAAACACCATATATTTT. Translating it yields CASSLAPSGGSGNTIYF.